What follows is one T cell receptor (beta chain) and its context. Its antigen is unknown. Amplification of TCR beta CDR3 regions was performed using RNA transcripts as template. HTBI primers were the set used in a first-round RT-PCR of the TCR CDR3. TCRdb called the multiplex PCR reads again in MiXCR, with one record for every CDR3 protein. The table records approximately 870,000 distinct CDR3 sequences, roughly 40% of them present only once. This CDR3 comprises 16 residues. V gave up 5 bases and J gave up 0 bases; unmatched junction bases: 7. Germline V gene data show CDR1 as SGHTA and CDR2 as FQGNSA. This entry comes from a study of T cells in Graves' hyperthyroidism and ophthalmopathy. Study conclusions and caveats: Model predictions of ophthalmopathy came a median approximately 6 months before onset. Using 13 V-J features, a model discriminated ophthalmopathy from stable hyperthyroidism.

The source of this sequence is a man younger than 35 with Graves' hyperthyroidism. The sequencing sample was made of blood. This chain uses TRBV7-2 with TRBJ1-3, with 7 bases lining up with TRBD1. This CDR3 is CASSPWTGSSGNTIYF. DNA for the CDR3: TGTGCCAGCAGCCCATGGACAGGCTCCTCTGGAAACACCATATATTTT.